These 13 T cell receptor beta chains share one sample of origin, sequenced in a study of Graves' ophthalmopathy and Graves' hyperthyroidism. For repertoire sequencing, the TCR beta CDR3 regions were amplified from RNA transcripts. HTBI primers were employed in first-round RT-PCR, then a second-round multiplex PCR followed. TCRdb re-called the multiplex PCR reads with MiXCR, one entry per CDR3 protein. The sample yields about 640,000 distinct CDR3 sequences, about 40% seen once. Sequencing was carried out using peripheral blood. These receptors all stem from an adult man with Graves' ophthalmopathy.

This clonotype has a count of ten or more. The chain recombines TRBV6-5 with TRBJ1-5; D ambiguous. This CDR3 is built from 12 residues. V dropped 0 bases and J dropped 9 bases, with 6 bases sitting between them. Germline V CDR1 and CDR2: MNHEY, SVGAGI. The CDR3 DNA follows: TGTGCCAGCAGTTACTCGAAACGGCCCCAGCATTTT. Its translation: CASSYSKRPQHF.

This clonotype was seen at least ten times. This chain connects TRBV7-2 to TRBJ1-6, with D possibly being TRBD1 (5 bases). CDR3 length: 12 amino acids. Germline CDR1 is SGHTA and CDR2 is FQGNSA. V shed 5 bases and J shed 10 bases, with 9 bases lying between them. In DNA, the CDR3 is TGTGCCAGCAGCGTCCGGGACTCACCCCTCCACTTT. It yields the protein CASSVRDSPLHF. The entire variable domain, with the rest obtained from reference TRBV7-2 and TRBJ1-6, is as follows: GAGVSQSPSNKVTEKGKDVELRCDPISGHTALYWYRQSLGQGLEFLIYFQGNSAPDKSGLPSDRFSAERTGGSVSTLTIQRTQQEDSAVYLCASSVRDSPLHFGNGTRLTVT.

This CDR3 is CATSLGQGGQPQHF. The DNA for the CDR3 is TGTGCCACCAGCCTGGGACAGGGTGGACAGCCCCAGCATTTT. The V call is TRBV15, the J call TRBJ1-5; 9 bases agree with TRBD1. Germline V gene sequence: CDR1 LNHNV, CDR2 YYDKDF (reference sequence). The ends lost 5 bases at V and 7 bases at J; junction bases unmatched: 6. The CDR3 extends over 14 amino acids.

This clonotype was seen repeatedly, ten times or more. V usage is TRBV10-3 and J usage is TRBJ1-5, with 8 bases aligning to TRBD1. CDR1 is ENHRY, CDR2 SYGVKD, per germline. The CDR3 sequence is 15 residues long. The V gene end was trimmed by 3 bases and the J gene end by 5 bases; junction bases not matched to a gene: 6. CDR3 nucleotide sequence: TGTGCCATCAGTGAAGGACAGGGTGGTGATCAGCCCCAGCATTTT. It yields the protein CAISEGQGGDQPQHF.

There are a few counts of this clonotype. The CDR3 nucleotides read TGTGCCAGCAGCTCCTCAGGGTCCGGGGAGCTGTTTTTT. Protein product: CASSSSGSGELFF. V is TRBV7-6 and J is TRBJ2-2; tentative D call: TRBD1 (5 bases). The length of the CDR3 is 13 residues. Trimming pared 4 bases from V and 6 bases from J, leaving 9 bases between. Per the germline V gene, CDR1 is SGHVS and CDR2 is FNYEAQ.

Concerning this clonotype itself: A much larger clone is a single base away; this may be a read error. This chain uses TRBV6-5 with TRBJ1-6, with no clear D. Germline assignment: CDR1 MNHEY and CDR2 SVGAGI. This CDR3 contains 13 residues. DNA of the CDR3: TGTGTCAGCAGTCGTCAGTCGGCATCACCCCTCCACTTT. This translates into CVSSRQSASPLHF.

V is TRBV7-2 and J is TRBJ2-7; D is perhaps TRBD1 or TRBD2 (5 bases each). V lost 6 bases and J 0 bases, leaving 12 bases between the germline ends. The CDR3 contains 14 residues. Germline V lookup: CDR1 SGHTA, CDR2 FQGNSA. CDR3 amino acids: CASRPGAPSYEQYF. CDR3 coding DNA: TGTGCCAGCAGACCCGGGGCCCCCTCCTACGAGCAGTACTTC. Supplemented by reference TRBV7-2 and TRBJ2-7, the full variable domain reads GAGVSQSPSNKVTEKGKDVELRCDPISGHTALYWYRQSLGQGLEFLIYFQGNSAPDKSGLPSDRFSAERTGGSVSTLTIQRTQQEDSAVYLCASRPGAPSYEQYFGPGTRLTVT.

The chain has TRBV15 and TRBJ1-5; D is unclear. From germline, CDR1 is LNHNV and CDR2 YYDKDF (reference sequence). Trimming removed 0 bases at V and 11 bases at J, with 17 bases between. The CDR3 spans 15 residues. CDR3 nucleotide sequence: TGTGCCACCAGCAGAGATCTTGGCAGCTTCGAGACCCAGCATTTT. It specifies CATSRDLGSFETQHF.

Concerning this clonotype itself: One end of the junction fails to match germline, which may point to a read error. This chain links TRBV11-2 with TRBJ2-3; TRBD1 agrees at 7 bases. The CDR3 length is 14 residues. Germline V gene sequence: CDR1 SGHAT, CDR2 FQNNGV. The CDR3 sequence is CASNTGQPTDTQYF. In DNA, the CDR3 is TGCGCCAGCAATACGGGACAGCCCACAGATACGCAGTATTTT.

Note on this clonotype: A much larger clone lies one base from this, so it may be a read error. The J gene is TRBJ2-7, the V gene TRBV7-9; 9 nucleotides match TRBD1. The germline V gene encodes CDR1 SEHNR and CDR2 FQNEAQ (reference sequence). V lost 5 bases and J lost 5; bases outside the gene matches: 10. This CDR3 contains 15 residues. The CDR3 coding sequence is TGTGCCAGCAGCCCAGCCGGGACAGGGAGCGACGAGCAGTACTTC. This codes for CASSPAGTGSDEQYF.

This clonotype appeared a single time. Without the conserved terminal phenylalanine or tryptophan, this CDR3 likely stems from a read error. V gene TRBV9 combines with J gene TRBJ1-1; 8 bases line up with TRBD1. This CDR3 has 17 residues. CDR1 and CDR2 (germline): SGDLS, YYNGEE. CDR3 protein: CASSQTPGTGRNAEAFL. In DNA form, the CDR3 reads TGCGCCAGCAGCCAAACTCCAGGGACAGGTAGGAACGCTGAAGCTTTCCTT.

V gene TRBV29-1 combines with J gene TRBJ1-1, with 7 bases fitting TRBD1. The junction had 7 bases not matched to a gene; V was cut back by 8 bases and J by 10 bases. Germline V CDR1 and CDR2: SQVTM, ANQGSEA. The CDR3 is 10 amino acids. The CDR3 nucleotides read TGCAGCCACCAGGGGGAAGGAGCTTTCTTT. Amino acid sequence: CSHQGEGAFF.

Concerning this clonotype: At one of its ends the junction is not consistent with the germline gene, which may arise from a read error. The V call is TRBV29-1, the J call TRBJ2-6; TRBD2 matches 8 bases. Germline-derived CDR1 and CDR2 are SQVTM and ANQGSEA. This CDR3 contains 15 residues. The CDR3 DNA reads TGCAGCTTAGGTACCCGGGAGGGTGGGGCCAACATCCTGACTTTC. It is translated as CSLGTREGGANILTF.